Following are 20 T cell receptor beta chains from one sample sequenced in a study of blood T cell repertoires in COVID-19. Measured with immunoSEQ multiplex PCR; TCRdb has only the in-frame clones, and not every one. In the table there are some 170,000 clones, 80% to 90% of which are singletons. Input material: PBMCs or T cells enriched from blood (not recorded which). Every receptor here comes from a man aged 50-59 years who had recovered from COVID-19.

The rearrangement links TRBV4-1 to TRBJ2-5, with D hard to call. Germline loops: CDR1 MGHRA, CDR2 YSYEKL. V dropped 1 base and J dropped 2 bases, with 8 bases sitting between them. The CDR3 consists of 14 residues. The CDR3 DNA is TGCGCCAGCAGCCAAGCCCCCAGACAAGAGACCCAGTACTTC. Translated: CASSQAPRQETQYF.

The rearrangement links TRBV24-1 to TRBJ1-2; TRBD1 matches 7 bases. Germline loops: CDR1 KGHDR, CDR2 SFDVKD. CDR3 length: 15 residues. Unmatched junction bases numbered 9, after V lost 6 bases and J lost 3 bases. CDR3 residues: CATSSLRQGDYGYTF. The CDR3 bases are TGTGCCACCAGTTCTCTTAGACAGGGAGACTATGGCTACACCTTC.

This clone appeared once. This sequence joins TRBV20-1 and TRBJ1-1, with TRBD1 as a possible D gene (6 bases). The CDR3 totals 11 residues. Germline CDR1 DFQATT, CDR2 SNEGSKA (reference sequence). The CDR3 nucleotides are TGCAGGAACGTCCAGGGGAATGAAGCTTTCTTT. It translates to CRNVQGNEAFF.

This rearrangement joins TRBV18 to TRBJ2-5, with 9 nucleotides matching TRBD1. Trimming at V came to 5 bases and at J to 5 bases, leaving 15 bases not matched to a gene. The CDR3 sequence is 17 residues long. Per the germline V gene, CDR1 is KGHSH and CDR2 is LQKENI. CDR3 residues: CASSSGLGTGLGETQYF. CDR3 in DNA: TGTGCCAGCTCATCGGGACTCGGGACAGGGCTAGGGGAGACCCAGTACTTC.

The chain recombines TRBV12-5 with TRBJ1-3; TRBD1 aligns across 7 bases. V trimming: 2 bases; J trimming: 0 bases; junction bases outside the gene matches: 13. Germline loops: CDR1 LGHNT, CDR2 FRNRAP. CDR3 length: 19 amino acids. CDR3 sequence reads: CASGLFSLDRASSGNTIYF. Here the CDR3 DNA reads TGTGCTAGTGGTTTGTTTTCATTAGACAGGGCCTCCTCTGGAAACACCATATATTTT.

V is TRBV6-5 and J is TRBJ2-5, with 9 nucleotides matching TRBD2. The CDR3 runs to 14 residues. Germline values: CDR1 MNHEY, CDR2 SVGAGI. The J segment lost 14 bases and the V segment lost 5 bases, leaving 15 bases of the junction unmatched. The CDR3 protein is CASSNPSSGAAYYF. The CDR3 nucleotides are TGTGCCAGCAGTAACCCTTCTAGCGGGGCGGCCTACTACTTC.

The chain couples TRBV20-1 to TRBJ1-2, with D uncertain. This CDR3 spans 14 amino acids. CDR1 is DFQATT and CDR2 is SNEGSKA in the germline V gene (reference sequence). Trimming stripped 3 bases from V and 4 bases from J, with 15 bases between. This CDR3 is CSASSGQQGYGYTF. As DNA, the CDR3 is TGCAGTGCTAGTAGCGGGCAGCAAGGCTATGGCTACACCTTC.

This clone was observed a single time. The V call is TRBV19, the J call TRBJ2-5; 8 bases are a match to TRBD1. The CDR3 runs to 15 residues. Germline values: CDR1 LNHDA, CDR2 SQIVND (reference sequence). With 3 bases clipped from V and 4 bases from J, the junction kept 7 bases outside the gene matches. The CDR3 loop is CASSISRGQSETQYF. CDR3 nucleotides: TGTGCCAGTAGTATCTCCAGGGGGCAGTCAGAGACCCAGTACTTC.

Of note for this clone: The sample has other DNA sequences that encode this CDR3 too. This chain joins TRBV18 and TRBJ1-1, with D hard to call. The CDR3 loop spans 15 amino acids. The germline V gene has CDR1 KGHSH and CDR2 LQKENI. Deletions cut 2 bases from V and 1 base from J, with 11 bases between. The CDR3 coding sequence is TGTGCCAGCTCACCAGGGTCAGGAGGGAACACTGAAGCTTTCTTT. This translates into CASSPGSGGNTEAFF.

The chain has TRBV24-1 and TRBJ1-5; 7 positions match TRBD1. The germline gives CDR1 KGHDR, CDR2 SFDVKD. The CDR3 contains 14 residues. The V segment lost 4 bases and the J segment 8 bases; nucleotides outside the gene matches: 7. Here the CDR3 reads CATSEGGQVEPQHF. DNA of the CDR3: TGTGCCACCAGTGAAGGAGGACAGGTGGAGCCCCAGCATTTT.

The chain links TRBV10-1 to TRBJ2-3; no reliable D call. CDR1 and CDR2 from the germline V gene are WNHNN and SYGVQD (reference sequence). Trimming took 0 bases from V and 6 from J, leaving 7 bases between them. This CDR3 comprises 13 residues. CDR3 sequence (DNA): TGCGCCAGCAGTGAGTCGGCTTGGGATACGCAGTATTTT. It yields the protein CASSESAWDTQYF.

Written as DNA, the CDR3 is TGTGCCAGCAGCGGAACAGTGACCGGGGAGCTGTTTTTT. Its protein product is CASSGTVTGELFF. This chain uses TRBV2 with TRBJ2-2; D is uncertain. Germline V gene lookup returns CDR1 SNHLY and CDR2 FYNNEI. V lost 6 bases and J 5 bases, leaving 10 bases between the germline ends. CDR3 length equals 13 residues.

The rearrangement joins TRBV6-5 to TRBJ2-1; D not resolved. Deletions cut 6 bases from V and 1 base from J, with 13 bases between. CDR1 and CDR2 (germline): MNHEY, SVGAGI. This CDR3 comprises 15 residues. Here the CDR3 DNA reads TGTGCCAGCAGCCTCAAACTACTTTCCTACAATGAGCAGTTCTTC. Residues: CASSLKLLSYNEQFF.

On this clone: This sample also contains other DNA sequences that code for the same CDR3. The rearrangement joins TRBV5-1 to TRBJ2-5; 12 bases align to TRBD2. This CDR3 contains 14 residues. Trimming took 4 bases from V and 3 from J; bases not matched to a gene: 1. Germline lookup yields CDR1 SGHRS and CDR2 YFSETQ. The CDR3 DNA reads TGCGCCAGCAGCCGACTAGCGGGGGAAGAGACCCAGTACTTC. This gives the protein CASSRLAGEETQYF.

This clone has at least ten counts. This chain uses TRBV10-1 with TRBJ1-1; 7 nucleotides align to TRBD1. The CDR3 covers 15 residues. V was pared by 5 bases and J by 3 bases, with 9 bases of the junction left unmatched. From germline, CDR1 is WNHNN and CDR2 SYGVQD (reference sequence). Written as DNA, the CDR3 is TGCGCCAGCAGTTCAACCGGGACAGTTTACACTGAAGCTTTCTTT. Its translation is CASSSTGTVYTEAFF.

This clone was observed once. The rearrangement joins TRBV10-3 to TRBJ1-6; 8 bases agree with TRBD1. Germline CDR1 is ENHRY and CDR2 is SYGVKD. The V segment lost 2 bases and the J segment 13 bases; nucleotides outside the gene matches: 13. The length of the CDR3 is 16 residues. CDR3 coding DNA: TGTGCCATCAGTGAGCGGGGGACAGGCAGTTCAATTCCCCTCCACTTT. This codes for CAISERGTGSSIPLHF.

This clone was found once. The V call is TRBV6-6, the J call TRBJ2-2; D is unclear. In germline, CDR1 is MNHNY, CDR2 SVGAGI (reference sequence). V was clipped by 0 bases and J by 5 bases, with 13 bases between them. This CDR3 contains 16 residues. CDR3 coding DNA: TGTGCCAGCAGTTACTCGGCGGAAAGTAGGACCGGGGAGCTGTTTTTT. It yields the protein CASSYSAESRTGELFF.

The chain joins TRBV28 to TRBJ1-6; 8 bases fit TRBD1. This CDR3 contains 15 residues. Germline CDR1 is MDHEN and CDR2 is SYDVKM. J was trimmed by 7 bases and V by 7 bases; bases with no gene match: 9. The CDR3 loop is CASISSRGQNSPLHF. CDR3 coding DNA: TGTGCCAGCATTTCCTCCAGGGGGCAAAATTCACCCCTCCACTTT.

The chain links TRBV6-5 to TRBJ2-3, with 9 nucleotides matching TRBD1. The CDR3 consists of 15 residues. The J segment lost 4 bases and the V segment lost 4 bases, leaving 6 bases of the junction unmatched. Germline V gene lookup returns CDR1 MNHEY and CDR2 SVGAGI. CDR3: CASSWTGVYADTQYF. In nucleotides, the CDR3 is TGTGCCAGCAGTTGGACAGGGGTGTACGCAGATACGCAGTATTTT.

This chain joins TRBV27 and TRBJ1-1; D is undetermined. Germline-derived CDR1 and CDR2 are MNHEY and SMNVEV (reference sequence). The CDR3 loop spans 14 amino acids. V lost 3 bases and J lost 1, with 9 bases in between. The CDR3 region is CASSFLAENTEAFF. The CDR3 nucleotides are TGTGCCAGCAGTTTTTTGGCGGAGAACACTGAAGCTTTCTTT.